These 13 T cell receptor beta chains share one sample of origin, sequenced in a study of cytomegalovirus exposure and HLA in healthy donors. Use of 60 Vbeta and 13 Jbeta primers characterized the PCR. Only in-frame clones appear in the TCRdb table, and some are missing; sequencing was by immunoSEQ multiplex PCR. The sample holds about 120,000 clones, approximately 78% seen once. The sample comprised PBMCs. These receptors were obtained from a woman aged 40 to 50 in good health and CMV-seropositive.

The rearrangement joins TRBV5-1 to TRBJ1-2; 8 bases map to TRBD1. The germline gives CDR1 SGHRS, CDR2 YFSETQ. The CDR3 is 13 residues long. V shed 4 bases, J shed 8 bases, and the junction held 7 bases outside the gene matches. The CDR3 nucleotides are TGCGCCAGCAGCCAAGTAGGACAGGGAGGCTACACCTTC. Residues: CASSQVGQGGYTF.

There are a few counts of this clone. This chain connects TRBV10-1 to TRBJ1-2, with 8 bases fitting TRBD1. The CDR3 totals 16 residues. Germline V lookup: CDR1 WNHNN, CDR2 SYGVQD (reference sequence). J was trimmed by 2 bases and V by 10 bases; bases with no gene match: 15. The CDR3 nucleotides read TGCGCCAAGGGCCCATCAGGGGGCGCGTTGAACTATGGCTACACCTTC. It encodes CAKGPSGGALNYGYTF.

This clone was detected only a few times. The chain links TRBV7-9 to TRBJ2-3; 8 bases agree with TRBD2. The CDR3 is 16 residues long. The germline V gene encodes CDR1 SEHNR and CDR2 FQNEAQ (reference sequence). The J segment lost 0 bases and the V segment lost 5 bases, leaving 7 bases of the junction unmatched. The CDR3 region is CASSPDRGGSTDTQYF. CDR3 sequence (DNA): TGTGCCAGCAGCCCAGATCGGGGGGGTAGCACAGATACGCAGTATTTT.

The chain has TRBV7-8 and TRBJ2-7, with 9 bases fitting TRBD2. Germline CDR1 and CDR2: SGHVS and FQNEAQ. With 1 base clipped from V and 3 bases from J, the junction kept 4 bases outside the gene matches. The CDR3 runs 15 residues. The CDR3 region is CASSLDQRGDYEQYF. DNA of the CDR3: TGTGCCAGCAGCTTAGACCAGCGGGGGGACTACGAGCAGTACTTC.

The V call is TRBV6-5, the J call TRBJ2-5; TRBD1 might be the D (6 bases). The V and J ends lost 0 bases and 5 bases respectively, with 13 bases between them. This CDR3 has 15 residues. CDR1 and CDR2 (germline): MNHEY, SVGAGI. The CDR3 nucleotides read TGTGCCAGCAGTTACTCCGGACAGCCTACGGAGACCCAGTACTTC. Residues: CASSYSGQPTETQYF.

CDR3 in amino acids: CASSESIRDSSSGANVLTF. In DNA, the CDR3 is TGTGCCAGCAGTGAAAGCATACGGGACTCCTCCTCTGGGGCCAACGTCCTGACTTTC. The genes are TRBV9 and TRBJ2-6; tentatively, D is TRBD2 (6 bases). The CDR3 length is 19 residues. Germline CDR1 reads SGDLS; CDR2 reads YYNGEE. Trimming left V 5 bases short and J 0 bases short, with 21 bases between.

The chain employs TRBV6-5 and TRBJ2-2; D is unclear. Trimming stripped 3 bases from V and 1 base from J, with 12 bases between. Germline CDR1 MNHEY, CDR2 SVGAGI. CDR3 size: 16 residues. Here the CDR3 reads CASSYHAYQNTGELFF. In DNA form, the CDR3 reads TGTGCCAGCAGTTATCACGCCTACCAGAACACCGGGGAGCTGTTTTTT.

The J gene is TRBJ2-7, the V gene TRBV7-2, with TRBD2 identical over 11 bases. This CDR3 contains 15 residues. CDR1 and CDR2 (germline): SGHTA, FQGNSA. V gave up 1 base and J gave up 6 bases; unmatched junction bases: 5. In nucleotides, the CDR3 is TGTGCCAGCAGCTTAGTGATAGGACTAGCGGGCGAGCAGTACTTC. Residues: CASSLVIGLAGEQYF. The complete variable domain, with remaining parts taken from reference TRBV7-2 and TRBJ2-7, reads GAGVSQSPSNKVTEKGKDVELRCDPISGHTALYWYRQSLGQGLEFLIYFQGNSAPDKSGLPSDRFSAERTGGSVSTLTIQRTQQEDSAVYLCASSLVIGLAGEQYFGPGTRLTVT.

The chain joins TRBV5-1 to TRBJ2-7, with 9 bases fitting TRBD1. Unmatched junction bases numbered 7, after V lost 0 bases and J lost 0 bases. Germline V CDR1 and CDR2: SGHRS, YFSETQ. The CDR3 consists of 17 residues. The CDR3 sequence is CASSLDSGQGSSYEQYF. The CDR3 region has the DNA TGCGCCAGCAGCTTGGACAGCGGACAGGGGTCCTCCTACGAGCAGTACTTC.

V is TRBV6-1 and J is TRBJ2-2; the D is unclear. Germline CDR1 is MNHNS and CDR2 is SASEGT. The CDR3 covers 13 residues. Trimming cost V 6 bases and J 6 bases, with 11 bases left between them. The CDR3 DNA reads TGTGCCAGCAGCGAGCAGAGGCCCGGGGAGCTGTTTTTT. Translation: CASSEQRPGELFF.

This sequence joins TRBV5-6 and TRBJ1-2; 7 positions match TRBD1. The V gene end was trimmed by 5 bases and the J gene end by 3 bases; junction bases not matched to a gene: 13. The CDR3 extends over 16 amino acids. Germline V gene lookup returns CDR1 SGHDT and CDR2 YYEEEE. The CDR3 loop reads CASSLRQGKGDYGYTF. Here the CDR3 DNA reads TGTGCCAGCAGTCTCAGACAGGGTAAGGGAGACTATGGCTACACCTTC.

This clone has a handful of counts. The rearrangement links TRBV27 to TRBJ2-7, with unresolved D. Germline CDR1 is MNHEY and CDR2 is SMNVEV (reference sequence). This CDR3 spans 13 amino acids. V was trimmed by 4 bases and J by 4 bases, leaving 11 bases between them. CDR3 in amino acids: CASSYGSAYEQYF. The CDR3 nucleotides read TGTGCCAGCAGTTACGGCAGCGCGTACGAGCAGTACTTC.

This chain connects TRBV5-4 to TRBJ1-4; no clear D gene. This CDR3 has 12 amino acids. The germline V gene has CDR1 SGHNT and CDR2 YYREEE (reference sequence). V lost 4 bases, J lost 3 bases, and 4 bases lay in between. CDR3 amino acids: CASSVANEKLFF. DNA of the CDR3: TGTGCCAGCAGCGTAGCTAATGAAAAACTGTTTTTT.